The present entry profiles one TCR beta chain with its context. The antigen remains unidentified. Together with a sample-barcoded 5' primer, a J-beta primer mix was included in a second PCR lasting roughly 6 to 12 cycles. TCRdb reprocessed the 5' RACE reads with MiXCR, giving one entry per CDR3 protein. The data show about a million distinct CDR3 sequences, under 50% seen once. The data were obtained in a study of blood T cells in healthy people across ages. The study, taken as a whole, reports: Age brought a roughly linear fall in TCR beta diversity measured per million T cells.

Trimming shortened V by 3 bases and J by 7 bases, and 16 bases separated the two germline ends. Germline-derived CDR1 and CDR2 are DFQATT and SNEGSKA (reference sequence). The CDR3 has 13 residues. The sequencing sample was made of blood. The J gene is TRBJ2-7, the V gene TRBV20-1; no firm D call. The receptor was derived from a man aged 30 to 45 in good health. As DNA, the CDR3 is TGCAGTGCTAGGGACCGCTCTAGGAGTGAGCAGTACTTC. It is translated as CSARDRSRSEQYF.